The 16 T cell receptor beta chains below come from one sample, sequenced in a study of regulatory T cells in long-lasting Graves disease. Described time point: persistent/refractory GD, antithyroid drugs over 5 years with positive TRAb. With RNA extracted from PBMCs as input, the TCR library was made. Arm-PCR of CDR3 regions and iRepertoire HTBI primers were the basis on which TCR beta libraries were built. TCRdb redid the calling of the multiplex PCR reads with MiXCR, one entry per CDR3 protein. This sample has hundreds of thousands of distinct CDR3 sequences, with under 25% found just once. The input for sequencing was peripheral blood mononuclear cells (PBMCs), taken when the disease was refractory, from a patient treated with antithyroid drugs. The receptors here all came from a female donor with Graves disease.

DNA of the CDR3: TGCGCCAGCAGCTTGGTGGCGGGAGCCCTCTTTTCTGAGCAGTACTTC. It yields the protein CASSLVAGALFSEQYF. V usage is TRBV5-1 and J usage is TRBJ2-7; 7 nucleotides match TRBD2. With V trimmed by 0 bases and J by 7 bases, 13 bases remained unmatched. Per germline, CDR1 SGHRS and CDR2 YFSETQ. The CDR3 is made up of 16 amino acids.

This clonotype was found a few times. The DNA of the CDR3 is TGTGCCAGCAGCTTGTACGGCCAGAGGGCAGCTAACTATGGCTACACCTTC. Protein product: CASSLYGQRAANYGYTF. J is TRBJ1-2 and V is TRBV5-4; D gene unclear. Germline V CDR1 and CDR2: SGHNT, YYREEE (reference sequence). The ends were cut back, 1 base at V and 0 bases at J, with 16 bases in the middle. The CDR3 spans 17 residues.

The sample holds one count of this clonotype. The gene calls are TRBV20-1 and TRBJ2-1; 10 bases are shared with TRBD1. V shed 0 bases, J shed 4 bases, and the junction held 3 bases outside the gene matches. The CDR3 runs 15 residues. CDR1 is DFQATT, CDR2 SNEGSKA, per germline (reference sequence). This chain's CDR3 is CSAREGTGVYNEQFF. Here the CDR3 DNA reads TGCAGTGCTAGAGAGGGGACAGGGGTATACAATGAGCAGTTCTTC.

This clonotype came up once. This probably arose from a read error, given a far larger clone one base away. The genes are TRBV2 and TRBJ2-1, with D tentatively TRBD2 (6 bases). Between the trimmed V and J ends, which lost 5 bases and 10 bases, there was a span of 12 bases. Germline CDR1 and CDR2: SNHLY and FYNNEI. The CDR3 contains 12 residues. The CDR3 sequence is CASSKLAEEQFF. The CDR3 DNA sequence: TGTGCCAGCAGTAAACTAGCTGAAGAGCAGTTCTTC.

This clonotype was seen many times. The chain joins TRBV5-1 to TRBJ1-4, with 7 bases lining up with TRBD1. Per germline, CDR1 SGHRS and CDR2 YFSETQ. The CDR3 has 14 residues. Trimming cost V 0 bases and J 8 bases; bases outside gene matches: 4. CDR3 protein: CASSLEGAREKLFF. CDR3 DNA: TGCGCCAGCAGCTTGGAGGGGGCTCGGGAAAAACTGTTTTTT.

This clonotype was seen repeatedly, ten times or more. This chain links TRBV28 with TRBJ2-5, with D possibly matching TRBD2 (5 bases). This CDR3 spans 14 amino acids. V shed 3 bases and J shed 3 bases, with 11 bases lying between them. Germline V gene data show CDR1 as MDHEN and CDR2 as SYDVKM. CDR3 bases: TGTGCCAGCAGTTTTGGACTCGAAAAAGAGACCCAGTACTTC. Its protein product is CASSFGLEKETQYF.

There are many counts of this clonotype. The gene calls are TRBV15 and TRBJ1-5; possibly TRBD1 for D (6 bases). The V gene lost 0 bases and the J gene lost 4 bases, with 10 bases spanning the gap. Germline V gene lookup returns CDR1 LNHNV and CDR2 YYDKDF (reference sequence). The CDR3 runs 15 residues. As DNA, the CDR3 is TGTGCCACCAGCAGAGACAGGGGTCCGAATCAGCCCCAGCATTTT. It is translated as CATSRDRGPNQPQHF.

A note on this clonotype: This is likely a read error, given that the CDR3 carries no conserved phenylalanine or tryptophan at its end. The rearrangement joins TRBV29-1 to TRBJ2-7; the match to TRBD1 covers 9 bases. This CDR3 contains 13 residues. The germline gives CDR1 SQVTM, CDR2 ANQGSEA. The ends lost 7 bases at V and 1 base at J; junction bases unmatched: 5. This chain's CDR3 is CSAETGGSYEQYL. The DNA for the CDR3 is TGCAGCGCCGAGACAGGGGGGTCCTACGAGCAGTACCTC.

V gene TRBV30 combines with J gene TRBJ2-7, with D unclear. Germline V gives CDR1 GTSNPN, CDR2 SVGIG (reference sequence). This CDR3 region has 12 residues. Trimming pared 0 bases from V and 4 bases from J, leaving 7 bases between. CDR3 nucleotides: TGTGCCTGGAGTGTTGTTCAGTACGAGCAGTACTTC. It encodes CAWSVVQYEQYF.

In this sample, this clonotype turned up many times. The DNA for the CDR3 is TGTGCCAGCAGTGAACTAGCTCCCGACGAGCAGTACTTC. The encoded protein is CASSELAPDEQYF. This chain uses TRBV2 with TRBJ2-7; D is possibly TRBD2 (5 bases). The CDR3 is made up of 13 amino acids. Germline CDR1 and CDR2: SNHLY and FYNNEI. Trimming cost V 2 bases and J 5 bases, with 10 bases left between them.

This clonotype turned up a few times. The chain uses TRBV3-1 and TRBJ1-1; unclear D gene. Trimming cost V 0 bases and J 0 bases, with 8 bases left between them. CDR1 is LGHDT, CDR2 YNNKEL, per germline (reference sequence). This CDR3 has 15 amino acids. The CDR3 loop is CASSQEQGMNTEAFF. Written as DNA, the CDR3 is TGTGCCAGCAGCCAAGAACAAGGAATGAACACTGAAGCTTTCTTT. Complete variable domain (other parts from reference TRBV3-1 and TRBJ1-1): DTAVSQTPKYLVTQMGNDKSIKCEQNLGHDTMYWYKQDSKKFLKIMFSYNNKELIINETVPNRFSPKSPDKAHLNLHINSLELGDSAVYFCASSQEQGMNTEAFFGQGTRLTVV.

This clonotype has at least ten counts. The V and J genes are TRBV7-9 and TRBJ2-7; 8 bases align to TRBD1. This CDR3 has 13 amino acids. The V and J ends lost 2 bases and 6 bases, in that order; junction bases with no gene match: 3. Germline CDR1 is SEHNR and CDR2 is FQNEAQ (reference sequence). As DNA, the CDR3 is TGTGCCAGCAGCTTACTCCAGGGGGCCGAGCAGTACTTC. As protein: CASSLLQGAEQYF.

This clonotype was counted many times. The genes are TRBV30 and TRBJ1-1; D remains ambiguous. V was clipped by 4 bases and J by 2 bases, with 11 bases between them. Germline V gives CDR1 GTSNPN, CDR2 SVGIG (reference sequence). The CDR3 sequence is 13 residues long. CDR3 nucleotide sequence: TGTGCCTGGAATTCGGCCGAAAACACTGAAGCTTTCTTT. The encoded protein is CAWNSAENTEAFF. Variable domain in full (rest from reference TRBV30 and TRBJ1-1): SQTIHQWPATLVQPVGSPLSLECTVEGTSNPNLYWYRQAAGRGLQLLFYSVGIGQISSEVPQNLSASRPQDRQFILSSKKLLLSDSGFYLCAWNSAENTEAFFGQGTRLTVV.

This clonotype has a count of ten or more. The J gene is TRBJ1-2, the V gene TRBV6-1; TRBD1 aligns across 9 bases. J lost 6 bases, V lost 11 bases, and 13 bases had no gene match. The length of the CDR3 is 14 residues. Germline CDR1 MNHNS, CDR2 SASEGT. The CDR3 sequence is CAAQSGTGRDGYTF. CDR3 nucleotide sequence: TGTGCCGCTCAATCCGGGACAGGGAGGGATGGCTACACCTTC.

This clonotype was counted many times. The chain links TRBV27 to TRBJ2-2, with D perhaps matching TRBD1 or TRBD2 (6 bases each). In germline, CDR1 is MNHEY, CDR2 SMNVEV (reference sequence). The V end was cut by 6 bases, the J end by 3 bases, with 11 bases between. The CDR3 loop spans 14 amino acids. CDR3 in amino acids: CASSLGGYTGELFF. The CDR3 DNA reads TGTGCCAGCAGCTTAGGGGGGTACACCGGGGAGCTGTTTTTT.

In regard to this clonotype: One base away lies a much larger clone, so this may be a sequencing read error. The chain is built from TRBV6-5 and TRBJ1-5, with D maybe TRBD1 (6 bases). Germline loops: CDR1 MNHEY, CDR2 SVGAGI. The CDR3 runs 15 residues. CDR3 nucleotides: TGTGCCAGCATTTACGGTGGCGGGGGCGGTCAGCCCCAGCATTTT. Protein: CASIYGGGGGQPQHF.